This is a list of T cell receptor beta chains from one sample in a study of T cell responses to AZD1222 COVID-19 vaccine. The assay was immunoSEQ multiplex PCR, and TCRdb's table has in-frame clones only and misses some. The sample has roughly 120,000 clones, about 86% seen once. Sequences were derived from peripheral blood, sampled 28 days after the second AZD1222 dose. The origin of the receptors is an adult who received the AZD1222 COVID-19 vaccine. Both conserved end residues are part of each CDR3.

J,length,V,CDR3
TRBJ1-5,12,TRBV6-5,CASRDGNQPQHF
TRBJ1-2,14,TRBV13,CASSSDRAPNGYTF
TRBJ2-5,11,TRBV5-1,CASSSQETQYF
TRBJ2-3,15,TRBV14,CASSQVAGGTDTQYF
TRBJ1-1,14,TRBV27,CASSLSGGRTEAFF
TRBJ2-1,14,TRBV7-3,CASSFSGGMNEQFF
TRBJ1-1,11,TRBV30,CAWSAQVEAFF
TRBJ1-2,12,TRBV29-1,CSVWGQGAGYTF
TRBJ1-1,13,TRBV12-5,CASGLWGGTEAFF
TRBJ2-5,14,TRBV11-3,CASSLNRVAETQYF
TRBJ2-7,14,TRBV28,CASSPTAEAYEQYF
TRBJ2-4,15,TRBV9,CASSEGGGAKNIQYF
TRBJ1-2,17,TRBV19,CASRVGDRERLNYGYTF
TRBJ1-1,15,TRBV5-4,CASSKRGGWNTEAFF
TRBJ2-7,15,TRBV4-1,CASNPDSQSSYEQYF
TRBJ1-2,12,TRBV5-1,CASSLGGAGYTF
TRBJ1-1,13,TRBV7-9,CASSLAWGTEAFF
TRBJ2-4,15,TRBV18,CASSSGLAGGNIQYF
TRBJ1-5,13,TRBV28,CASSLIRGQPQHF
TRBJ1-2,12,TRBV12-3/TRBV12-4,CASRDNNYGYTF
TRBJ1-5,15,TRBV7-2,CASRAGMGIYQPQHF
TRBJ1-2,16,TRBV5-4,CASSSSGTGGFYGYTF
TRBJ1-2,12,TRBV2,CASSRQAYGYTF
TRBJ2-5,14,TRBV6-2/TRBV6-3,CASSRLAHQETQYF
TRBJ1-1,13,TRBV29-1,CSAGGGRGTEAFF
TRBJ1-1,13,TRBV11-2,CASSLVVNTEAFF
TRBJ1-1,16,TRBV27,CASSPGYGGANTEAFF
TRBJ2-2,14,TRBV5-1,CASSLVAGAGELFF
TRBJ1-3,15,TRBV6-1,CASSEREFSGNTIYF
TRBJ1-4,14,TRBV30,CAWSSRAPGEKLFF
TRBJ2-3,16,TRBV7-9,CASSLIRTGSTDTQYF
TRBJ1-6,14,TRBV18,CASSPGTYNSPLHF
TRBJ1-1,14,TRBV7-2,CASSLGGRGTEAFF
TRBJ1-5,13,TRBV28,CATTGAGTKPQHF
TRBJ2-3,17,TRBV5-3,CARSLARWGPSTDTQYF
TRBJ1-4,15,TRBV7-9,CASSLGRMGSEKLFF
TRBJ2-7,15,TRBV11-2,CASSRGQGRYYEQYF
TRBJ2-7,15,TRBV6-5,CASSYSTGETYEQYF
TRBJ1-1,15,TRBV4-3,CASSQVLGAGTEAFF
TRBJ1-1,16,TRBV5-5,CASSSHSGGMNTEAFF
TRBJ1-2,13,TRBV27,CASSRDRAYGYTF
TRBJ2-1,12,TRBV12-3/TRBV12-4,CASSSPLYEQFF
TRBJ1-4,14,TRBV6-1,CASSDRRSNEKLFF
TRBJ2-1,13,TRBV12-3/TRBV12-4,CASSLLRQDEQFF
TRBJ1-6,16,TRBV6-2/TRBV6-3,CASSYGGITNNSPLHF
TRBJ1-1,14,TRBV5-1,CASSRTLMNTEAFF
TRBJ1-2,8,TRBV10-3,CAAGSYTF
TRBJ1-3,13,TRBV11-2,CATLGQGVNTIYF
TRBJ2-2,14,TRBV10-2,CASSETANTGELFF
TRBJ2-1,16,TRBV7-2,CASSSLIAGGPNEQFF